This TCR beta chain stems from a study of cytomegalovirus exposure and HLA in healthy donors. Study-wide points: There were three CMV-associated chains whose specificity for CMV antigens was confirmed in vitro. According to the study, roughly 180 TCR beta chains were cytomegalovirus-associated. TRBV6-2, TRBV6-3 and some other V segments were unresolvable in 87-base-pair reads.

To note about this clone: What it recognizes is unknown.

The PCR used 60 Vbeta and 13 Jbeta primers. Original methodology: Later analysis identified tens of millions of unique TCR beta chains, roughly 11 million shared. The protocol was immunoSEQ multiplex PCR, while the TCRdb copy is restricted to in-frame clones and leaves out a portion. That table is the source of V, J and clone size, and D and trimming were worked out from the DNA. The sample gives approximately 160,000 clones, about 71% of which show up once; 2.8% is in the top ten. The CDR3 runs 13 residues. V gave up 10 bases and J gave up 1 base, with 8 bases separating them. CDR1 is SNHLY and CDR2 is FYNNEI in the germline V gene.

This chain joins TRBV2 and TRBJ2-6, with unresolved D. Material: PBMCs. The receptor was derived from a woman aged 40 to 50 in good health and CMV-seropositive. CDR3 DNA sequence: TGTGCCACTCAGCGTTCTGGGGCCAACGTCCTGACTTTC. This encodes CATQRSGANVLTF.